These 18 T cell receptor beta chains were all obtained from the same sample, sequenced in a study of shared clonotypes between healthy human individuals. The data were produced by immunoSEQ multiplex PCR, yet TCRdb's version contains in-frame clones alone and is incomplete. The sample has millions of clones; over 85% are singletons. Source material: naive CD4+ T cells sorted from blood. Documented subset: CD45RA+ positively selected. These receptors were collected from a man in his late teens or twenties in good health.

The chain joins TRBV2 to TRBJ2-1; 12 bases are a match to TRBD2. Germline assignment: CDR1 SNHLY and CDR2 FYNNEI. Trimming removed 7 bases from V and 5 bases from J; junction bases left unmatched: 9. The CDR3 is 16 amino acids. The CDR3 region is CASNGRGTSGHNEQFF. CDR3 in DNA: TGTGCCAGCAATGGAAGAGGGACTAGCGGGCACAATGAGCAGTTCTTC.

The chain joins TRBV6-6 to TRBJ1-1, with D perhaps TRBD1 (6 bases). This CDR3 is built from 15 residues. V lost 5 bases and J lost 0, with 13 bases in between. Germline assignment: CDR1 MNHNY and CDR2 SVGAGI (reference sequence). CDR3 amino acids: CASSVPGQMNTEAFF. The CDR3 bases are TGTGCCAGCAGTGTGCCGGGACAAATGAACACTGAAGCTTTCTTT.

The J gene is TRBJ1-5, the V gene TRBV19; a weak D match, TRBD1 (6 bases). V lost 6 bases to trimming and J lost 5 bases, with 20 bases between them. The CDR3 is made up of 16 amino acids. The V gene's germline CDR1 is LNHDA and CDR2 SQIVND (reference sequence). The CDR3 DNA sequence: TGTGCCAGTAGACCGGGACACCAAGTACCTTATCAGCCCCAGCATTTT. It is translated as CASRPGHQVPYQPQHF.

This rearrangement joins TRBV7-9 to TRBJ2-3, with 8 bases fitting TRBD1. V dropped 5 bases and J dropped 7; count of bases not matched to a gene: 11. The CDR3 covers 15 residues. CDR1 SEHNR and CDR2 FQNEAQ come from the germline V gene (reference sequence). The CDR3 DNA reads as TGTGCCAGCAGCACGCAGGGGGCTCAAAGAAATACGCAGTATTTT. Encoded protein: CASSTQGAQRNTQYF.

The chain carries TRBV27 and TRBJ1-6; 10 nucleotides match TRBD1. J gave up 7 bases and V 6 bases, and 15 bases lay outside the gene matches. Per the germline V gene, CDR1 is MNHEY and CDR2 is SMNVEV (reference sequence). The CDR3 is 18 amino acids. DNA for the CDR3: TGTGCCAGCAGGGTCGGGACAGGGGACTTCGGAAACAATTCACCCCTCCACTTT. This translates into CASRVGTGDFGNNSPLHF.

The chain is built from TRBV18 and TRBJ1-2, with D possibly being TRBD1 (5 bases). Deletions cut 5 bases from V and 4 bases from J, with 8 bases between. There are 12 residues in the CDR3. Germline V gene lookup returns CDR1 KGHSH and CDR2 LQKENI. The CDR3 sequence: CASSTTAYGYTF. The CDR3 coding sequence is TGTGCCAGCTCAACGACAGCCTATGGCTACACCTTC.

V is TRBV15 and J is TRBJ1-1; weak D call: TRBD1 (5 bases). Germline CDR1 and CDR2: LNHNV and YYDKDF (reference sequence). This CDR3 contains 14 residues. V dropped 1 base and J dropped 6 bases, with 12 bases sitting between them. CDR3 nucleotide sequence: TGTGCCACCAGCAGAGCTGGGGACGAAGCTGAAGCTTTCTTT. It is translated as CATSRAGDEAEAFF.

The rearrangement uses TRBV6-6 and TRBJ2-4; 8 positions match TRBD2. Trimming cost V 7 bases and J 9 bases; bases outside gene matches: 5. The CDR3 runs 12 residues. In germline, CDR1 is MNHNY, CDR2 SVGAGI (reference sequence). CDR3 amino acids: CASNREGGIQYF. The CDR3 DNA follows: TGTGCCAGCAACCGGGAGGGGGGCATTCAGTACTTC.

V is TRBV5-1 and J is TRBJ1-4; TRBD1 aligns across 8 bases. Germline values: CDR1 SGHRS, CDR2 YFSETQ. V dropped 3 bases and J dropped 0; count of bases not matched to a gene: 10. The CDR3 is 18 amino acids. DNA for the CDR3: TGCGCCAGCAGCTCTCCGACAGGGGTTGGGGCAACTAATGAAAAACTGTTTTTT. This gives the protein CASSSPTGVGATNEKLFF.

CDR3 nucleotide sequence: TGCAGTGCTAGACCAATATCTGAAGCTTTCTTT. Its protein is CSARPISEAFF. V is TRBV20-1 and J is TRBJ1-1; D remains unclear. The CDR3 contains 11 residues. V was clipped by 2 bases and J by 6 bases, with 7 bases between them. CDR1 and CDR2 from the germline V gene are DFQATT and SNEGSKA (reference sequence).

The chain joins TRBV5-1 to TRBJ2-1; D gene unclear. V dropped 1 base and J dropped 8 bases, with 13 bases sitting between them. CDR1 and CDR2 (germline): SGHRS, YFSETQ. This CDR3 contains 14 residues. The DNA for the CDR3 is TGCGCCAGCAGCTTGAACGGAGATATGGATGAGCAGTTCTTC. It codes for CASSLNGDMDEQFF.

This clone has only one observation. The rearrangement uses TRBV7-2 and TRBJ2-5, with 7 bases that match TRBD1. The trim removed 6 bases at V and 5 bases at J, leaving 6 bases unmatched. The CDR3 is 13 amino acids. Germline lookup yields CDR1 SGHTA and CDR2 FQGNSA. For the CDR3, the DNA is TGTGCCAGCAGTGCAGGGGGTGCGGAGACCCAGTACTTC. This gives the protein CASSAGGAETQYF.

This sequence joins TRBV25-1 and TRBJ2-5; the match to TRBD2 covers 7 bases. CDR3 length equals 14 residues. The germline V gene has CDR1 MGHDK and CDR2 SYGVNS. Trimming at V came to 8 bases and at J to 5 bases, leaving 11 bases not matched to a gene. The CDR3 spells CASSTRRELETQYF. DNA for the CDR3: TGTGCCAGCTCCACGCGGCGGGAGCTTGAGACCCAGTACTTC.

Comment on this clone: A much larger clonotype is one base distant, so this may be a read error. The chain recombines TRBV6-1 with TRBJ1-2; 8 bases align to TRBD1. Germline V lookup: CDR1 MNHNS, CDR2 SASEGT. This CDR3 region has 15 residues. CDR3 amino acids: CANSEDRGRDYGYTF. CDR3 bases: TGTGCCAACAGTGAAGACAGGGGTCGTGACTATGGCTACACCTTC.

Comments on this clone: The identical CDR3 is also encoded by other nucleotide sequences in the sample. This rearrangement joins TRBV27 to TRBJ1-5, with 7 positions matching TRBD1. Per the germline V gene, CDR1 is MNHEY and CDR2 is SMNVEV (reference sequence). Losses at the gene ends were 6 bases for V and 2 bases for J; bases not matched to a gene: 7. The CDR3 is made up of 15 amino acids. The CDR3: CASSRQGVGNQPQHF. CDR3 coding DNA: TGTGCCAGCAGCAGACAGGGCGTTGGCAATCAGCCCCAGCATTTT.

This clone occurred once. The chain carries TRBV28 and TRBJ2-7, with 11 bases identical to TRBD2. Unmatched junction bases numbered 10, after V lost 10 bases and J lost 2 bases. The CDR3 is 15 amino acids. Germline lookup yields CDR1 MDHEN and CDR2 SYDVKM. CDR3 sequence (DNA): TGTGCCACCCAGGCCCTAGCGGGGGGTACCTACGAGCAGTACTTC. Residues: CATQALAGGTYEQYF.

V gene TRBV6-5 combines with J gene TRBJ2-3; D assignment may be TRBD1 or TRBD2 (5 bases each). Trimming took 7 bases from V and 0 from J, leaving 14 bases between them. In germline, CDR1 is MNHEY, CDR2 SVGAGI. The CDR3 consists of 15 residues. CDR3 region: CASTRQGASTDTQYF. The CDR3 DNA sequence: TGTGCCAGCACGCGTCAGGGAGCCAGCACAGATACGCAGTATTTT.

Remarks on this clone: Additional DNA sequences in this sample encode the identical CDR3. The CDR3 DNA follows: TGTGCCACGGGCGGAGGGGCAGGGGAGACCCAGTACTTC. Translating gives CATGGGAGETQYF. The chain links TRBV10-3 to TRBJ2-5; D is possibly TRBD2 (6 bases). CDR1 is ENHRY and CDR2 is SYGVKD in the germline V gene. Trimming stripped 10 bases from V and 5 bases from J, with 17 bases between. The CDR3 has 13 amino acids.